One sample yielded the 20 T cell receptor beta chains listed below, sequenced in a study of cytomegalovirus exposure and HLA in healthy donors. Only in-frame clones appear in the TCRdb table, and some are missing; sequencing was by immunoSEQ multiplex PCR. The table records approximately 110,000 clones, over 90% of them present only once. Sequenced material: PBMCs. The receptor set was obtained from a woman aged 18-29 years in good health and CMV-seronegative.

The chain uses TRBV10-2 and TRBJ2-1, with D possibly TRBD1 on 6 matching bases. V lost 3 bases, J lost 11 bases, and 14 bases lay in between. Germline values: CDR1 WSHSY, CDR2 SAAADI. There are 13 residues in the CDR3. The CDR3, as DNA: TGCGCCAGCAGTGACCCAACAGGGTTGAAGCAGTTCTTC. Amino acids: CASSDPTGLKQFF.

The J gene is TRBJ1-6, the V gene TRBV7-6; TRBD1 matches at 7 bases. The CDR3 length is 15 residues. Trimming removed 5 bases from V and 8 bases from J; junction bases left unmatched: 9. Germline lookup yields CDR1 SGHVS and CDR2 FNYEAQ. CDR3 DNA sequence: TGTGCCAGCAGCCGCGGGGACAGTCTCGATTCACCCCTCCACTTT. The encoded protein is CASSRGDSLDSPLHF.

V and J are TRBV14 and TRBJ1-2; 7 nucleotides match TRBD1. V lost 4 bases and J lost 3; bases outside the gene matches: 11. Germline V gene data show CDR1 as SGHDN and CDR2 as FVKESK. The CDR3 loop spans 16 amino acids. The CDR3 here is CASSPGRQGEDYGYTF. CDR3 coding DNA: TGTGCCAGCAGCCCGGGGCGACAGGGCGAGGACTATGGCTACACCTTC.

The gene calls are TRBV27 and TRBJ1-2; a weak D match, TRBD1 (6 bases). Trimming stripped 4 bases from V and 4 bases from J, with 22 bases between. CDR3 length: 17 amino acids. Germline CDR1 MNHEY, CDR2 SMNVEV (reference sequence). This CDR3 is CASSSSGDRWGSYGYTF. The CDR3 nucleotides are TGTGCCAGCAGTTCGTCGGGTGACAGGTGGGGCTCCTATGGCTACACCTTC.

The V call is TRBV11-2, the J call TRBJ1-5; 10 bases fit TRBD1. The CDR3 length is 17 residues. After removal of 5 bases from V and 5 bases from J, the junction contained 12 bases not matched to a gene. Germline-derived CDR1 and CDR2 are SGHAT and FQNNGV. DNA of the CDR3: TGTGCCAGCAGCCAATTTAAAGGGACAGGGGTCGATCAGCCCCAGCATTTT. It codes for CASSQFKGTGVDQPQHF.

This clone was counted a single time. The V gene is TRBV6-4, the J gene TRBJ2-3; D unclear. Germline-derived CDR1 and CDR2 are MRHNA and SNTAGT. V lost 0 bases, J lost 11 bases, and 12 bases lay in between. The CDR3 spans 13 residues. CDR3 nucleotides: TGTGCCAGCAGTGACTCGGCTAGTAGTGTGCAGTATTTT. Amino acid sequence: CASSDSASSVQYF.

The chain combines TRBV6-5 with TRBJ2-7, with 8 bases lining up with TRBD2. Germline CDR1 MNHEY, CDR2 SVGAGI. With 2 bases clipped from V and 1 base from J, the junction kept 4 bases outside the gene matches. This CDR3 is 15 amino acids long. The CDR3 DNA sequence: TGTGCCAGCAGTTACGGGGCGGGGGGTTCCTACGAGCAGTACTTC. This encodes CASSYGAGGSYEQYF.

The CDR3 loop reads CASSQSRDTQYF. The CDR3 nucleotides are TGTGCCAGCAGCCAATCGCGGGATACGCAGTATTTT. The rearrangement joins TRBV16 to TRBJ2-3, with unresolved D. The CDR3 runs 12 residues. Deletions cut 0 bases from V and 6 bases from J, with 4 bases between. Per germline, CDR1 KGHSY and CDR2 FQNENV.

V usage is TRBV4-1 and J usage is TRBJ1-4, with D possibly matching TRBD1 (5 bases). V lost 0 bases and J 10 bases, leaving 6 bases between the germline ends. The CDR3 is 12 amino acids. Per the germline V gene, CDR1 is MGHRA and CDR2 is YSYEKL. The CDR3 nucleotides are TGCGCCAGCAGCCAAGAGGGGGGAAAACTGTTTTTT. Protein product: CASSQEGGKLFF.

The rearrangement joins TRBV5-3 to TRBJ2-7; no reliable D call. TRBV5-3 is an open reading frame whose function is uncertain. The V gene lost 2 bases and the J gene lost 3 bases, with 12 bases spanning the gap. The CDR3 loop spans 14 amino acids. In DNA, the CDR3 is TGTGCCAGAAGCTTTCCGACTTTACACTACGAGCAGTACTTC. Residues: CARSFPTLHYEQYF.

The chain is built from TRBV13 and TRBJ2-2; tentatively, D is TRBD1 (5 bases). V lost 3 bases to trimming and J lost 6 bases, with 11 bases between them. Germline lookup yields CDR1 PRHDT and CDR2 FYEKMQ (reference sequence). The CDR3 runs to 14 residues. The CDR3 reads CASSLGRSPGELFF. Written as DNA, the CDR3 is TGTGCCAGCAGCTTGGGGCGAAGTCCCGGGGAGCTGTTTTTT.

This clone was seen once. The V and J genes are TRBV6-1 and TRBJ2-7; 10 bases are a match to TRBD2. Germline CDR1 and CDR2: MNHNS and SASEGT. The V segment lost 1 base and the J segment 2 bases; nucleotides outside the gene matches: 2. This CDR3 spans 15 amino acids. The CDR3 here is CASSEGTSGTYEQYF. The CDR3 DNA sequence: TGTGCCAGCAGTGAAGGGACTAGCGGAACCTACGAGCAGTACTTC.

V gene TRBV5-1 combines with J gene TRBJ2-7, with D possibly being TRBD2 (6 bases). CDR3 length: 15 amino acids. Germline loops: CDR1 SGHRS, CDR2 YFSETQ. Trimming shortened V by 1 base and J by 0 bases, and 11 bases separated the two germline ends. CDR3 protein: CASSLYAGSSYEQYF. CDR3 nucleotide sequence: TGCGCCAGCAGCTTGTACGCGGGAAGCTCCTACGAGCAGTACTTC.

The V and J genes are TRBV7-2 and TRBJ1-5, with TRBD1 matching over 9 bases. Germline trimming cut 5 bases from V and 2 bases from J; bases unmatched to any gene: 7. This CDR3 comprises 16 residues. Per the germline V gene, CDR1 is SGHTA and CDR2 is FQGNSA. This CDR3 is CASSATRQGGNQPQHF. The CDR3 DNA reads TGTGCCAGCAGCGCGACCCGACAGGGGGGCAATCAGCCCCAGCATTTT. The variable domain in full, completed from reference TRBV7-2 and TRBJ1-5, reads GAGVSQSPSNKVTEKGKDVELRCDPISGHTALYWYRQSLGQGLEFLIYFQGNSAPDKSGLPSDRFSAERTGGSVSTLTIQRTQQEDSAVYLCASSATRQGGNQPQHFGDGTRLSIL.

The rearrangement uses TRBV30 and TRBJ1-6; no reliable D call. Germline V gene sequence: CDR1 GTSNPN, CDR2 SVGIG (reference sequence). This CDR3 has 15 amino acids. V lost 3 bases and J 0 bases, leaving 9 bases between the germline ends. In nucleotides, the CDR3 is TGTGCCTGGAGAGGGAGGAGCTCCTATAATTCACCCCTCCACTTT. Translating gives CAWRGRSSYNSPLHF.

The chain employs TRBV7-9 and TRBJ2-2, with D perhaps TRBD2 (6 bases). The length of the CDR3 is 16 residues. Germline V gene lookup returns CDR1 SEHNR and CDR2 FQNEAQ (reference sequence). With 5 bases removed from V and 0 bases from J, the gap between germline ends came to 13 bases. The CDR3 reads CASSPRGGSNTGELFF. CDR3 in DNA: TGTGCCAGCAGCCCCCGTGGGGGGTCGAACACCGGGGAGCTGTTTTTT.

In its sample, this clone was seen once. This sequence joins TRBV5-4 and TRBJ1-1; unclear D gene. Trimming cost V 2 bases and J 6 bases, with 11 bases left between them. This CDR3 comprises 13 residues. Per the germline V gene, CDR1 is SGHNT and CDR2 is YYREEE (reference sequence). The CDR3 is CASSFERAPEAFF. CDR3 bases: TGTGCCAGCAGCTTCGAGAGGGCCCCTGAAGCTTTCTTT.

The chain recombines TRBV19 with TRBJ1-2, with D uncertain. The CDR3 consists of 13 residues. Trimming pared 2 bases from V and 4 bases from J, leaving 8 bases between. Per the germline V gene, CDR1 is LNHDA and CDR2 is SQIVND (reference sequence). This CDR3 reads CASSITQRYGYTF. CDR3 bases: TGTGCCAGTAGTATAACCCAGCGCTATGGCTACACCTTC.

V is TRBV5-1 and J is TRBJ2-3, with D perhaps matching TRBD1 (6 bases). The CDR3 loop spans 15 amino acids. Trimming shortened V by 5 bases and J by 2 bases, and 15 bases separated the two germline ends. Germline V lookup: CDR1 SGHRS, CDR2 YFSETQ. CDR3 region: CASRESTGYTDTQYF. The CDR3 nucleotides read TGCGCCAGCAGGGAGTCGACAGGTTACACAGATACGCAGTATTTT.

The V gene is TRBV19, the J gene TRBJ1-4; 7 bases line up with TRBD1. The CDR3 has 14 residues. The germline CDR1 and CDR2 sequences are LNHDA and SQIVND (reference sequence). The trim removed 10 bases at V and 7 bases at J, leaving 12 bases unmatched. The CDR3 sequence is CATKTGEFSEKLFF. CDR3 bases: TGTGCCACAAAAACAGGGGAGTTTTCTGAAAAACTGTTTTTT.